Below, 13 T cell receptor beta chains from the same sample are listed, as sequenced in a study of cytomegalovirus exposure and HLA in healthy donors. This PCR relied on a set of 60 Vbeta primers and 13 Jbeta primers. Sequencing was performed with immunoSEQ multiplex PCR; in TCRdb, only in-frame clones are kept and a portion is missing. The table records approximately 140,000 clones, 88% of them present only once. Sequenced material: PBMCs. These receptors originate from a woman between 35 and 50 years old in good health and CMV-seronegative.

Comments on this clone: The germline gene is not matched at one end of the junction; a read error may be the cause. The chain links TRBV28 to TRBJ1-4; tentative D call: TRBD1 (5 bases). Germline V gene lookup returns CDR1 MDHEN and CDR2 SYDVKM. The CDR3 is made up of 11 amino acids. In DNA form, the CDR3 reads TGTGCCAGCAGTTCCGACAGTATCCCCCTTTTT. This translates into CASSSDSIPLF.

The chain combines TRBV28 with TRBJ2-1; 14 bases fit TRBD2. The CDR3 runs 16 residues. V lost 5 bases, J lost 6 bases, and 6 bases stayed unmatched. Per the germline V gene, CDR1 is MDHEN and CDR2 is SYDVKM. In DNA form, the CDR3 reads TGTGCCAGCAGTCCGGGAGGGACTAGCGGGAGCAATGAGCAGTTCTTC. Protein sequence: CASSPGGTSGSNEQFF.

V is TRBV19 and J is TRBJ2-7, with 7 bases aligning to TRBD1. J lost 1 base, V lost 1 base, and 16 bases had no gene match. CDR3 length equals 19 residues. CDR1 and CDR2 from the germline V gene are LNHDA and SQIVND (reference sequence). The CDR3 is CASSIGYRQGLRYSYEQYF. The CDR3 DNA sequence: TGTGCCAGTAGTATAGGTTACCGACAGGGCCTCCGATATTCCTACGAGCAGTACTTC.

This rearrangement joins TRBV6-5 to TRBJ2-2; D gene uncertain. Germline assignment: CDR1 MNHEY and CDR2 SVGAGI. Deletions cut 4 bases from V and 5 bases from J, with 8 bases between. The CDR3 has 13 amino acids. In DNA form, the CDR3 reads TGTGCCAGCAGTTTACCCGGGACCGGGGAGCTGTTTTTT. It codes for CASSLPGTGELFF.

The chain couples TRBV4-1 to TRBJ2-1, with no clear D. CDR1 is MGHRA, CDR2 YSYEKL, per germline. V was cut by 1 base and J by 4 bases, with 11 bases left in between. This CDR3 is 15 amino acids long. CDR3 amino acids: CASSQAPTLYNEQFF. CDR3 coding DNA: TGCGCCAGCAGCCAAGCTCCTACCCTATACAATGAGCAGTTCTTC.

The gene calls are TRBV2 and TRBJ1-4; D ambiguous. CDR3 length: 15 amino acids. Germline values: CDR1 SNHLY, CDR2 FYNNEI. Trimming stripped 7 bases from V and 5 bases from J, with 17 bases between. The CDR3 reads CASTPTNARNEKLFF. The CDR3 DNA reads as TGTGCCAGCACTCCCACAAACGCACGAAATGAAAAACTGTTTTTT.

The chain links TRBV7-2 to TRBJ2-7; perhaps TRBD2 as D (5 bases). The CDR3 is 14 amino acids. The V gene lost 5 bases and the J gene lost 3 bases, with 14 bases spanning the gap. CDR1 SGHTA and CDR2 FQGNSA come from the germline V gene. The CDR3 sequence is CASSITSTNYEQYF. The CDR3 DNA sequence: TGTGCCAGCAGCATAACGTCGACTAACTACGAGCAGTACTTC.

The chain has TRBV19 and TRBJ2-1, with D perhaps TRBD2 (6 bases). Trimming stripped 6 bases from V and 6 bases from J, with 15 bases between. In germline, CDR1 is LNHDA, CDR2 SQIVND (reference sequence). The CDR3 spans 14 residues. The CDR3 DNA sequence: TGTGCCAGTAGCAAAACCGGGACTCCCAATGAGCAGTTCTTC. The encoded protein is CASSKTGTPNEQFF. Combining the CDR3 with reference TRBV19 and TRBJ2-1 gives the whole variable domain DGGITQSPKYLFRKEGQNVTLSCEQNLNHDAMYWYRQDPGQGLRLIYYSQIVNDFQKGDIAEGYSVSREKKESFPLTVTSAQKNPTAFYLCASSKTGTPNEQFFGPGTRLTVL.

The chain uses TRBV7-8 and TRBJ2-2; D perhaps matches TRBD2 (6 bases). The CDR3 totals 17 residues. Trimming took off 4 bases at V and 4 bases at J, with 19 bases between the two ends. Germline V gene lookup returns CDR1 SGHVS and CDR2 FQNEAQ. CDR3 sequence reads: CASSSTLTSRITGELFF. Written as DNA, the CDR3 is TGTGCCAGCAGCTCCACCCTGACTAGTCGTATCACCGGGGAGCTGTTTTTT.

A note on this clone: Sequence at one end of the junction differs from germline and may be a read error. Other nucleotide sequences in the sample specify the same CDR3. This rearrangement joins TRBV7-9 to TRBJ1-3; 10 bases fit TRBD1. The germline gives CDR1 SEHNR, CDR2 FQNEAQ (reference sequence). The CDR3 loop spans 19 amino acids. The CDR3 reads CASSLASGQGPLSGNTIYF. The CDR3 DNA is TGCGCCAGCAGCTTAGCGTCGGGACAGGGGCCCCTCTCTGGAAACACCATATATTTT.

The chain links TRBV7-9 to TRBJ2-1, with TRBD2 matching over 14 bases. In germline, CDR1 is SEHNR, CDR2 FQNEAQ (reference sequence). This CDR3 spans 16 amino acids. With 3 bases clipped from V and 7 bases from J, the junction kept 5 bases outside the gene matches. The CDR3 region is CASSFRGLAGVNEQFF. CDR3 nucleotide sequence: TGTGCCAGCAGCTTCAGGGGACTAGCGGGGGTAAATGAGCAGTTCTTC. Using reference TRBV7-9 and TRBJ2-1 for the parts outside the CDR3, the full variable domain is DTGVSQNPRHKITKRGQNVTFRCDPISEHNRLYWYRQTLGQGPEFLTYFQNEAQLEKSRLLSDRFSAERPKGSFSTLEIQRTEQGDSAMYLCASSFRGLAGVNEQFFGPGTRLTVL.

The V and J genes are TRBV6-1 and TRBJ2-7; 7 nucleotides agree with TRBD2. V lost 7 bases, J lost 2 bases, and 8 bases stayed unmatched. Germline-derived CDR1 and CDR2 are MNHNS and SASEGT. The CDR3 is 14 residues long. The DNA of the CDR3 is TGTGCCAGCATCGAAGGACTAGTGGCCTACGAGCAGTACTTC. Its translation: CASIEGLVAYEQYF.

V is TRBV19 and J is TRBJ2-7; a possible D gene is TRBD2 (5 bases). The J call is in doubt because the DNA end fits TRBJ2-1 better. This CDR3 spans 14 amino acids. Germline V gene sequence: CDR1 LNHDA, CDR2 SQIVND (reference sequence). The DNA of the CDR3 is TGTGCCAGTAGTACCCGCTCGGGGTCCAATGAGCAGTTCTTC. It specifies CASSTRSGSNEQFF.